The 18 T cell receptor beta chains listed next were all sequenced from one sample in a study of T cell responses to AZD1222 COVID-19 vaccine (dated by TCRdb to about 2021). The sample's time point label is to be understood as: about 28 days (+/-7) after the second vaccine dose. Library generation was performed with the immunoSEQ multiplex PCR assay. Here the immuneACCESS table is served through TCRdb, limited to in-frame sequences with V and J called. Missing clones are a known gap in these copies; in checked studies unresolved V genes cover under half, and the rest lacks a known reason. The sample data list tens of thousands of clones, and over 65% of these were observed just once. The ten largest make up around 25% of the sample. The sequenced sample was peripheral blood, obtained 28 days after the second AZD1222 dose. The receptors were gathered from an adult who received the AZD1222 COVID-19 vaccine.

V gene TRBV5-4 combines with J gene TRBJ2-4; possible D gene TRBD2, 6 bases. The CDR3 spans 13 residues. CDR1 and CDR2 from the germline V gene are SGHNT and YYREEE (reference sequence). Trimming shortened V by 2 bases and J by 7 bases, and 10 bases separated the two germline ends. This chain's CDR3 is CASSLGGGNIQYF. The CDR3 nucleotides are TGTGCCAGCAGCTTAGGTGGGGGGAACATTCAGTACTTC. Together with reference TRBV5-4 and TRBJ2-4, the CDR3 gives the full variable domain: ETGVTQSPTHLIKTRGQQVTLRCSSQSGHNTVSWYQQALGQGPQFIFQYYREEENGRGNFPPRFSGLQFPNYSSELNVNALELDDSALYLCASSLGGGNIQYFGAGTRLSVL.

V usage is TRBV18 and J usage is TRBJ2-7, with unresolved D. Germline V CDR1 and CDR2: KGHSH, LQKENI. The CDR3 extends over 11 amino acids. V was pared by 6 bases and J by 4 bases, with 7 bases between. DNA for the CDR3: TGTGCCAGCTCCGTCGCTTACGAGCAGTACTTC. It codes for CASSVAYEQYF.

The chain joins TRBV5-6 to TRBJ2-4; possible D gene TRBD2, 5 bases. Germline V CDR1 and CDR2: SGHDT, YYEEEE. Trimming cost V 4 bases and J 9 bases, with 14 bases left between them. The CDR3 extends over 13 amino acids. CDR3 DNA: TGTGCCAGCAGCCGTCGGACTTTGGCCATTCAGTACTTC. Translated: CASSRRTLAIQYF.

The chain couples TRBV19 to TRBJ2-5; the D gene is possibly TRBD2 (6 bases). Deletions cut 6 bases from V and 1 base from J, with 9 bases between. This CDR3 contains 13 residues. Germline CDR1 and CDR2: LNHDA and SQIVND (reference sequence). The CDR3 DNA is TGTGCCAGTAGGAGGGACTCCCAAGAGACCCAGTACTTC. Its protein is CASRRDSQETQYF.

The genes are TRBV5-1 and TRBJ2-3; 8 positions agree with TRBD2. This CDR3 is built from 15 residues. Germline loops: CDR1 SGHRS, CDR2 YFSETQ. Trimming removed 1 base from V and 2 bases from J; junction bases left unmatched: 3. Written as DNA, the CDR3 is TGCGCCAGCAGCTTGCAGCGGGGGCCCACAGATACGCAGTATTTT. This sequence encodes CASSLQRGPTDTQYF. The complete variable domain, with remaining parts taken from reference TRBV5-1 and TRBJ2-3, reads KAGVTQTPRYLIKTRGQQVTLSCSPISGHRSVSWYQQTPGQGLQFLFEYFSETQRNKGNFPGRFSGRQFSNSRSEMNVSTLELGDSALYLCASSLQRGPTDTQYFGPGTRLTVL.

The chain employs TRBV6-5 and TRBJ2-7; D is ambiguous. CDR1 is MNHEY and CDR2 is SVGAGI in the germline V gene. The CDR3 consists of 16 residues. The germline V and J ends were trimmed by 0 bases and 0 bases, with 12 bases remaining between them. The CDR3 loop is CASSYSSSRSSYEQYF. The CDR3 nucleotides are TGTGCCAGCAGTTACTCCTCCAGCCGGAGCTCCTACGAGCAGTACTTC.

The rearrangement joins TRBV18 to TRBJ2-2; D unresolved. The CDR3 sequence is 15 residues long. Trimming took 2 bases from V and 1 from J, leaving 8 bases between them. The germline V gene encodes CDR1 KGHSH and CDR2 LQKENI. CDR3: CASSPMPKNTGELFF. DNA of the CDR3: TGTGCCAGCTCACCAATGCCCAAGAACACCGGGGAGCTGTTTTTT. The full variable domain, its missing parts supplied by reference TRBV18 and TRBJ2-2, is NAGVMQNPRHLVRRRGQEARLRCSPMKGHSHVYWYRQLPEEGLKFMVYLQKENIIDESGMPKERFSAEFPKEGPSILRIQQVVRGDSAAYFCASSPMPKNTGELFFGEGSRLTVL.

CDR3 loop: CASSLRLGGSSYNEQFF. The CDR3 bases are TGTGCCAGCAGTTTAAGATTAGGGGGAAGCTCCTACAATGAGCAGTTCTTC. The chain carries TRBV27 and TRBJ2-1; weak D call: TRBD1 (6 bases). Trimming shortened V by 2 bases and J by 0 bases, and 14 bases separated the two germline ends. Germline V gives CDR1 MNHEY, CDR2 SMNVEV (reference sequence). The CDR3 totals 17 residues.

This clone has just one count. The chain links TRBV2 to TRBJ2-1; the D is unclear. Per the germline V gene, CDR1 is SNHLY and CDR2 is FYNNEI. The CDR3 consists of 15 residues. V was pared by 4 bases and J by 0 bases, with 10 bases between. This CDR3 reads CASSGWGSSYNEQFF. The CDR3 DNA is TGTGCCAGCAGTGGATGGGGTTCCTCCTACAATGAGCAGTTCTTC.

The chain employs TRBV10-2 and TRBJ1-1; D ambiguous. Germline CDR1 reads WSHSY; CDR2 reads SAAADI. The CDR3 consists of 14 residues. Between the trimmed V and J ends, which lost 4 bases and 1 base, there was a span of 10 bases. CDR3 sequence reads: CASSADRGNTEAFF. CDR3 DNA: TGCGCCAGCAGTGCCGACCGAGGGAACACTGAAGCTTTCTTT.

This clone was found a few times. The chain joins TRBV20-1 to TRBJ1-6, with 9 bases matching TRBD1. Trimming at V came to 3 bases and at J to 10 bases, leaving 4 bases not matched to a gene. The CDR3 is made up of 13 amino acids. CDR1 DFQATT and CDR2 SNEGSKA come from the germline V gene (reference sequence). CDR3 sequence: CSASTGGGSPLHF. The DNA of the CDR3 is TGCAGTGCTAGTACAGGGGGCGGATCACCCCTCCACTTT.

The rearrangement joins TRBV25-1 to TRBJ2-1, with D unresolved. Germline CDR1 reads MGHDK; CDR2 reads SYGVNS. V lost 5 bases and J 3 bases, leaving 8 bases between the germline ends. There are 13 residues in the CDR3. CDR3 sequence (DNA): TGTGCCAGCAGTATAGAAATCTACAATGAGCAGTTCTTC. It codes for CASSIEIYNEQFF.

This chain connects TRBV5-1 to TRBJ2-3; D uncertain. V gave up 4 bases and J gave up 6 bases, with 15 bases separating them. From germline, CDR1 is SGHRS and CDR2 YFSETQ. This CDR3 is 14 amino acids long. The CDR3 spells CASSPPDLLDTQYF. CDR3 DNA sequence: TGCGCCAGCAGCCCGCCGGACCTTCTGGATACGCAGTATTTT.

The rearrangement joins TRBV7-8 to TRBJ1-6; no firm D call. V shed 5 bases and J shed 2 bases, with 16 bases lying between them. Per the germline V gene, CDR1 is SGHVS and CDR2 is FQNEAQ. The CDR3 totals 17 residues. The CDR3 DNA reads TGTGCCAGCAGCCTCTCGGGGATCTTGACCTATAATTCACCCCTCCACTTT. It translates to CASSLSGILTYNSPLHF.

This chain links TRBV27 with TRBJ1-2; the D gene is possibly TRBD1 (5 bases). V gave up 2 bases and J gave up 2 bases, with 12 bases separating them. This CDR3 comprises 15 residues. Germline loops: CDR1 MNHEY, CDR2 SMNVEV (reference sequence). Written as DNA, the CDR3 is TGTGCCAGCAGTTTAAAACCAGGGATAAACTATGGCTACACCTTC. It yields the protein CASSLKPGINYGYTF.

DNA for the CDR3: TGTGCCAGCAGCGAAAGGGGCAGTTTTAACTATGGCTACACCTTC. Translation gives CASSERGSFNYGYTF. The chain joins TRBV9 to TRBJ1-2; D is perhaps TRBD1 (5 bases). The CDR3 is made up of 15 amino acids. CDR1 is SGDLS and CDR2 is YYNGEE in the germline V gene. Trimming removed 3 bases at V and 1 base at J, with 13 bases between.

The rearrangement uses TRBV5-1 and TRBJ2-3, with 9 bases identical to TRBD2. Germline V lookup: CDR1 SGHRS, CDR2 YFSETQ. CDR3 size: 16 residues. The junction had 9 bases not matched to a gene; V was cut back by 5 bases and J by 2 bases. For the CDR3, the DNA is TGCGCCAGCAGGGAGAGCGGGGGGCTTAACACAGATACGCAGTATTTT. Amino acids: CASRESGGLNTDTQYF.

The genes are TRBV7-6 and TRBJ2-1, with 7 bases matching TRBD1. CDR3 length: 14 amino acids. Germline assignment: CDR1 SGHVS and CDR2 FNYEAQ. V lost 4 bases to trimming and J lost 2 bases; unmatched junction nucleotides: 2. The CDR3 sequence is CASSSQGAYNEQFF. In DNA form, the CDR3 reads TGTGCCAGCAGCTCCCAGGGGGCCTACAATGAGCAGTTCTTC. Complete variable domain (other parts from reference TRBV7-6 and TRBJ2-1): GAGVSQSPRYKVTKRGQDVALRCDPISGHVSLYWYRQALGQGPEFLTYFNYEAQQDKSGLPNDRFSAERPEGSISTLTIQRTEQRDSAMYRCASSSQGAYNEQFFGPGTRLTVL.